This passage covers 14 T cell receptor beta chains from one sample sequenced in a study of cytomegalovirus exposure and HLA in healthy donors. PCR was performed using 60 Vbeta and 13 Jbeta primers. The assay was immunoSEQ multiplex PCR, and TCRdb's table has in-frame clones only and misses some. Of some 150,000 clones listed, 80% were seen once; the top ten hold more than 10%. Sample: PBMCs. The receptor source for this set is a man aged 30 to 45 in good health and CMV-seropositive.

The chain joins TRBV5-1 to TRBJ1-1; 8 nucleotides match TRBD1. Trimming removed 0 bases from V and 4 bases from J; junction bases left unmatched: 8. Looked up from germline, CDR1 is SGHRS and CDR2 is YFSETQ. The CDR3 covers 16 residues. The DNA of the CDR3 is TGCGCCAGCAGCTTGGGGGCCGCAGGGGGCCTCACTGAAGCTTTCTTT. Amino acids: CASSLGAAGGLTEAFF.

J is TRBJ1-1 and V is TRBV6-5; 7 nucleotides line up with TRBD1. In germline, CDR1 is MNHEY, CDR2 SVGAGI. V was clipped by 0 bases and J by 5 bases; unmatched bases: 6. This CDR3 comprises 15 residues. For the CDR3, the DNA is TGTGCCAGCAGTTACTCATCCAGGGGGAGAACTGAAGCTTTCTTT. The encoded protein is CASSYSSRGRTEAFF.

The rearrangement joins TRBV15 to TRBJ2-1, with D possibly TRBD2 on 5 matching bases. Germline lookup yields CDR1 LNHNV and CDR2 YYDKDF (reference sequence). V was pared by 1 base and J by 0 bases, with 10 bases between. This CDR3 spans 16 amino acids. The CDR3 bases are TGTGCCACCAGCAGAGGAGGGCAGAGCTCCTACAATGAGCAGTTCTTC. Residues: CATSRGGQSSYNEQFF. Full variable domain (remainder filled in from reference TRBV15 and TRBJ2-1): DAMVIQNPRYQVTQFGKPVTLSCSQTLNHNVMYWYQQKSSQAPKLLFHYYDKDFNNEADTPDNFQSRRPNTSFCFLDIRSPGLGDTAMYLCATSRGGQSSYNEQFFGPGTRLTVL.

This clone was seen once. In the same sample, other DNA sequences code for this CDR3. The chain links TRBV28 to TRBJ2-1; TRBD2 matches at 12 bases. CDR1 is MDHEN, CDR2 SYDVKM, per germline. V shed 5 bases and J 4 bases; nucleotides not matched to a gene: 0. The CDR3 consists of 14 residues. Here the CDR3 reads CASSLAGGYNEQFF. DNA of the CDR3: TGTGCCAGCAGTCTAGCGGGAGGGTACAATGAGCAGTTCTTC.

V is TRBV14 and J is TRBJ2-7, with TRBD1 identical over 10 bases. The CDR3 sequence is 14 residues long. V lost 3 bases and J lost 6; bases outside the gene matches: 5. The germline gives CDR1 SGHDN, CDR2 FVKESK. CDR3 sequence reads: CASSQLGQGREQYF. CDR3 DNA sequence: TGTGCCAGCAGCCAGTTGGGACAGGGGCGCGAGCAGTACTTC.

This clone is a singleton in its sample. The chain has TRBV30 and TRBJ2-1, with unresolved D. Trimming took 3 bases from V and 4 from J, leaving 13 bases between them. Germline loops: CDR1 GTSNPN, CDR2 SVGIG (reference sequence). The CDR3 extends over 14 amino acids. CDR3 sequence reads: CAWSEEEVYNEQFF. DNA of the CDR3: TGTGCCTGGAGCGAAGAGGAAGTATACAATGAGCAGTTCTTC.

This sequence joins TRBV7-8 and TRBJ2-7; D gene ambiguous. Germline V CDR1 and CDR2: SGHVS, FQNEAQ. This CDR3 comprises 14 residues. V was cut by 1 base and J by 3 bases, with 10 bases left in between. The CDR3 DNA reads TGTGCCAGCAGCTTAGGCACGAGAGGCTACGAGCAGTACTTC. It yields the protein CASSLGTRGYEQYF.

The chain uses TRBV2 and TRBJ1-5; D possibly corresponds to TRBD1 (5 bases). From germline, CDR1 is SNHLY and CDR2 FYNNEI. The V end lost 7 bases, the J end lost 6 bases, and 13 bases lay between the germline ends. The CDR3 runs to 13 residues. This chain's CDR3 is CASTLTGTQPQHF. The CDR3 region has the DNA TGTGCCAGCACCCTAACAGGCACTCAGCCCCAGCATTTT.

This chain joins TRBV5-6 and TRBJ1-5, with D hard to call. This CDR3 is 14 amino acids long. The V and J ends lost 1 base and 4 bases respectively, with 9 bases between them. Germline V gene data show CDR1 as SGHDT and CDR2 as YYEEEE. The DNA for the CDR3 is TGTGCCAGCAGCTTGTACGGGTATAATCAGCCCCAGCATTTT. It is translated as CASSLYGYNQPQHF.

The rearrangement links TRBV19 to TRBJ2-7; D is unclear. Trimming left V 5 bases short and J 0 bases short, with 11 bases between. CDR3 length equals 14 residues. Germline V lookup: CDR1 LNHDA, CDR2 SQIVND (reference sequence). CDR3 residues: CASSPLKSSYEQYF. The CDR3 DNA is TGTGCCAGTAGTCCGCTGAAGAGCTCCTACGAGCAGTACTTC. Full variable domain (outside the CDR3, taken from reference TRBV19 and TRBJ2-7): DGGITQSPKYLFRKEGQNVTLSCEQNLNHDAMYWYRQDPGQGLRLIYYSQIVNDFQKGDIAEGYSVSREKKESFPLTVTSAQKNPTAFYLCASSPLKSSYEQYFGPGTRLTVT.

This clone was found once. V usage is TRBV7-2 and J usage is TRBJ2-7, with 7 positions matching TRBD1. J lost 4 bases, V lost 5 bases, and 8 bases had no gene match. Germline V CDR1 and CDR2: SGHTA, FQGNSA. The CDR3 has 14 residues. This chain's CDR3 is CASSTKTGPYEQYF. The CDR3, as DNA: TGTGCCAGCAGCACAAAGACAGGGCCTTACGAGCAGTACTTC. The complete variable domain, with remaining parts taken from reference TRBV7-2 and TRBJ2-7, reads GAGVSQSPSNKVTEKGKDVELRCDPISGHTALYWYRQSLGQGLEFLIYFQGNSAPDKSGLPSDRFSAERTGGSVSTLTIQRTQQEDSAVYLCASSTKTGPYEQYFGPGTRLTVT.

This rearrangement joins TRBV27 to TRBJ1-2; 8 nucleotides agree with TRBD1. This CDR3 spans 16 amino acids. Germline lookup yields CDR1 MNHEY and CDR2 SMNVEV (reference sequence). V was clipped by 4 bases and J by 2 bases; unmatched bases: 9. This CDR3 reads CASSSMWDRSNYGYTF. DNA of the CDR3: TGTGCCAGCAGTTCCATGTGGGACAGGAGCAACTATGGCTACACCTTC.

The gene calls are TRBV15 and TRBJ1-2; D gene ambiguous. The length of the CDR3 is 14 residues. Trimming pared 1 base from V and 6 bases from J, leaving 12 bases between. Germline assignment: CDR1 LNHNV and CDR2 YYDKDF (reference sequence). The CDR3 reads CATSRGGVEDGYTF. DNA for the CDR3: TGTGCCACCAGCAGAGGCGGGGTAGAGGATGGCTACACCTTC.

The genes are TRBV2 and TRBJ1-4; TRBD1 matches at 8 bases. V trimming: 7 bases; J trimming: 5 bases; junction bases outside the gene matches: 3. Germline V CDR1 and CDR2: SNHLY, FYNNEI. The CDR3 runs to 13 residues. The CDR3 region has the DNA TGTGCCAGCATGGACAGGGCGAATGAAAAACTGTTTTTT. Its translation is CASMDRANEKLFF. Combining the CDR3 with reference TRBV2 and TRBJ1-4 gives the whole variable domain EPEVTQTPSHQVTQMGQEVILRCVPISNHLYFYWYRQILGQKVEFLVSFYNNEISEKSEIFDDQFSVERPDGSNFTLKIRSTKLEDSAMYFCASMDRANEKLFFGSGTQLSVL.